This T cell receptor beta chain emerged from a study of T and B cells in COVID-19 patients. Study details: Peripheral blood came from COVID-19 patients with active infection or after recovery. Study results and caveats: Clonality of TRB repertoires was high in active COVID-19; recovery brought above-healthy diversity and richness. In COVID-19 patients, T cell receptor beta variable and joining gene use was reportedly strongly skewed. There were 2,000 to 3,000 TCR clusters exclusive to the recovered cohort, 31 with low generation probability.

TRB was amplified from around 250-500 ng of blood genomic DNA. The germline V gene has CDR1 DFQATT and CDR2 SNEGSKA (reference sequence). The CDR3 sequence is 14 residues long. V lost 0 bases, J lost 0 bases, and 8 bases lay in between. TRB rearrangements were amplified by multiplex PCR with BIOMED2 TRB-A/B primers. TCRdb called the multiplex PCR reads again in MiXCR, with one record for every CDR3 protein. The sample contains around 11,000 distinct CDR3 sequences, 30% of which appear only once. With regard to this clonotype: Antigen: not known.

The source of this sequence is a human donor with active COVID-19. Sequencing was done on a sample of blood. This chain links TRBV20-1 with TRBJ1-2; D unclear. For the CDR3, the DNA is TGCAGTGCTAGAGAGACCACAGCTAACTATGGCTACACCTTC. The encoded protein is CSARETTANYGYTF.